The 10 T cell receptor beta chains below all came from one sample that was sequenced in a study of shared clonotypes between healthy human individuals. TCRdb's table, derived via immunoSEQ multiplex PCR, lists solely in-frame clones and lacks some. The sample contains about 980,000 clones, over 60% of which appear only once. The sequencing sample was made of memory CD4+ T cells sorted from blood. Sample subset: CD45RA-negative fraction. Receptors were obtained from a man aged 18 to 30 in good health.

A note on this clone: A single base separates this from a much larger clone, so it may be a read error. This same CDR3 is encoded by further DNA sequences in the sample. Here the CDR3 DNA reads TGTGCCAGCAGCCGCGGACAGGGGAACTATGGCTACACCTTC. It is translated as CASSRGQGNYGYTF. The chain couples TRBV2 to TRBJ1-2; 9 bases fit TRBD1. Germline values: CDR1 SNHLY, CDR2 FYNNEI. The junction had 4 bases not matched to a gene; V was cut back by 6 bases and J by 2 bases. The CDR3 extends over 14 amino acids.

J is TRBJ1-1 and V is TRBV2; 11 bases map to TRBD1. The CDR3 contains 13 residues. Germline loops: CDR1 SNHLY, CDR2 FYNNEI. V dropped 6 bases and J dropped 4; count of bases not matched to a gene: 1. CDR3 in amino acids: CASSGTGGTEAFF. The CDR3 DNA sequence: TGTGCCAGCAGCGGGACAGGGGGCACTGAAGCTTTCTTT.

V usage is TRBV7-9 and J usage is TRBJ2-1, with 13 bases that match TRBD2. The V and J ends lost 5 bases and 0 bases, in that order; junction bases with no gene match: 10. Per germline, CDR1 SEHNR and CDR2 FQNEAQ (reference sequence). The CDR3 is made up of 19 amino acids. The CDR3 nucleotides read TGTGCCAGCAGCCAAACTAGCGGGAGGGTTTTAAGCTCCTACAATGAGCAGTTCTTC. Translation gives CASSQTSGRVLSSYNEQFF.

The chain uses TRBV19 and TRBJ2-7; tentative D call: TRBD1 (6 bases). Germline CDR1 is LNHDA and CDR2 is SQIVND (reference sequence). CDR3 length equals 12 residues. V gave up 3 bases and J gave up 4 bases, with 7 bases separating them. CDR3 DNA sequence: TGTGCCAGTAGTATTCAGGGGTACGAGCAGTACTTC. Its translation is CASSIQGYEQYF. The whole variable domain, filled in from reference TRBV19 and TRBJ2-7, reads DGGITQSPKYLFRKEGQNVTLSCEQNLNHDAMYWYRQDPGQGLRLIYYSQIVNDFQKGDIAEGYSVSREKKESFPLTVTSAQKNPTAFYLCASSIQGYEQYFGPGTRLTVT.

DNA for the CDR3: TGTGCCAGCAGTTACTCGAAAGGTGGTTACGAGCAGTACTTC. Protein product: CASSYSKGGYEQYF. The chain joins TRBV6-5 to TRBJ2-7, with D uncertain. V dropped 0 bases and J dropped 4 bases, with 10 bases sitting between them. Per germline, CDR1 MNHEY and CDR2 SVGAGI. The CDR3 contains 14 residues.

The rearrangement joins TRBV6-4 to TRBJ2-3, with 7 bases that match TRBD2. In germline, CDR1 is MRHNA, CDR2 SNTAGT. The V gene end was trimmed by 3 bases and the J gene end by 6 bases; junction bases not matched to a gene: 9. There are 15 residues in the CDR3. The CDR3 reads CASSETGGKADTQYF. DNA of the CDR3: TGTGCCAGCAGTGAAACCGGGGGGAAAGCCGATACGCAGTATTTT.

The J gene is TRBJ2-2, the V gene TRBV5-1; D might be TRBD2 (5 bases). V was cut by 4 bases and J by 7 bases, with 17 bases left in between. The CDR3 has 15 amino acids. Germline lookup yields CDR1 SGHRS and CDR2 YFSETQ. This CDR3 reads CASSDQPSIGGELFF. The CDR3 DNA reads TGCGCCAGCAGCGATCAACCTAGCATCGGCGGGGAGCTGTTTTTT.

CDR3 coding DNA: TGTGCCTGGGGGGACCTTGCAACTAATGAAAAACTGTTTTTT. Translation gives CAWGDLATNEKLFF. The V and J genes are TRBV30 and TRBJ1-4; possibly TRBD1 for D (5 bases). V was cut by 5 bases and J by 0 bases, with 10 bases left in between. The CDR3 has 14 amino acids. The germline CDR1 and CDR2 sequences are GTSNPN and SVGIG (reference sequence).

This chain links TRBV28 with TRBJ1-6; D uncertain. The V gene lost 4 bases and the J gene lost 14 bases, with 9 bases spanning the gap. In germline, CDR1 is MDHEN, CDR2 SYDVKM. This CDR3 has 11 amino acids. The CDR3 loop is CASSSSLTLHF. Here the CDR3 DNA reads TGTGCCAGCAGTTCCTCCTTGACCCTCCACTTT.

The V gene is TRBV10-3, the J gene TRBJ1-5; D is ambiguous. The CDR3 length is 15 residues. CDR1 and CDR2 from the germline V gene are ENHRY and SYGVKD. V was clipped by 2 bases and J by 4 bases, with 12 bases between them. CDR3 coding DNA: TGTGCCATCAGTGAGGCACGCACGACTAATCAGCCCCAGCATTTT. Protein product: CAISEARTTNQPQHF.